The 18 T cell receptor beta chains reported below all come from one sample, sequenced in a study of CD8+ T cells in alopecia areata. Reverse transcription of extracted RNA yielded cDNA, which provided the sequencing template. Some clones are missing from TCRdb's copy, which holds only in-frame ones; the method was immunoSEQ multiplex PCR. The table includes hundreds of thousands of clones, 67% detected once. The sample here was CD4+ T cells sorted from blood, taken at week 0. These receptors were obtained from a human donor with alopecia areata.

The chain uses TRBV7-9 and TRBJ2-1; D assignment may be TRBD1 or TRBD2 (6 bases each). Trimming took off 5 bases at V and 3 bases at J, with 17 bases between the two ends. This CDR3 has 16 residues. Germline CDR1 SEHNR, CDR2 FQNEAQ (reference sequence). The CDR3 loop reads CASSHSRGPFYNEQFF. The CDR3 DNA is TGTGCCAGCAGCCACAGCCGGGGGCCATTCTACAATGAGCAGTTCTTC.

Here the CDR3 DNA reads TGCGCCAGCAGCTGGGGACTAGTGAAGGGAGAGACCCAGTACTTC. As protein: CASSWGLVKGETQYF. J is TRBJ2-5 and V is TRBV5-1, with TRBD2 matching over 8 bases. Germline V gene data show CDR1 as SGHRS and CDR2 as YFSETQ. The CDR3 spans 15 residues. With V trimmed by 3 bases and J by 4 bases, 8 bases remained unmatched.

This chain uses TRBV5-1 with TRBJ1-6; 7 bases agree with TRBD1. This CDR3 region has 17 residues. Trimming cost V 4 bases and J 6 bases; bases outside gene matches: 13. Germline V gene sequence: CDR1 SGHRS, CDR2 YFSETQ. Here the CDR3 DNA reads TGCGCCAGCAGCGGACTTACAGGGGAGCGGGGTAATTCACCCCTCCACTTT. This sequence encodes CASSGLTGERGNSPLHF.

This clone was detected ten times or more. The chain couples TRBV12-5 to TRBJ2-1; 11 bases line up with TRBD2. This CDR3 region has 14 residues. Germline CDR1 reads LGHNT; CDR2 reads FRNRAP. With 9 bases clipped from V and 0 bases from J, the junction kept 1 base outside the gene matches. The CDR3 spells CASLAGGSYNEQFF. CDR3 bases: TGTGCTAGCCTAGCGGGGGGCTCCTACAATGAGCAGTTCTTC.

Comment on this clone: Other DNA sequences within the sample encode an identical CDR3. V is TRBV30 and J is TRBJ1-6; 7 bases match TRBD1. Germline V gives CDR1 GTSNPN, CDR2 SVGIG (reference sequence). The CDR3 contains 12 residues. V lost 4 bases, J lost 9 bases, and 3 bases stayed unmatched. DNA of the CDR3: TGTGCCTGGACAGGGGGGGGTTCACCCCTCCACTTT. It encodes CAWTGGGSPLHF.

This clone is a singleton in its sample. The chain is built from TRBV6-1 and TRBJ2-5; D ambiguous. The CDR3 sequence is 14 residues long. From germline, CDR1 is MNHNS and CDR2 SASEGT. V was cut by 5 bases and J by 1 base, with 11 bases left in between. The CDR3 DNA reads as TGTGCCAGCAGTTATCGTGGAATCCAAGAGACCCAGTACTTC. Protein product: CASSYRGIQETQYF.

The J gene is TRBJ1-4, the V gene TRBV30, with D uncertain. The germline gives CDR1 GTSNPN, CDR2 SVGIG (reference sequence). V lost 4 bases and J 6 bases, leaving 9 bases between the germline ends. The CDR3 has 12 amino acids. As DNA, the CDR3 is TGTGCCTGGAAACCGACATATGAAAAACTGTTTTTT. Translating it yields CAWKPTYEKLFF.

This clone was counted a few times. This chain links TRBV19 with TRBJ2-4; 7 positions match TRBD1. Germline V gene lookup returns CDR1 LNHDA and CDR2 SQIVND (reference sequence). With 5 bases clipped from V and 6 bases from J, the junction kept 4 bases outside the gene matches. The CDR3 has 13 residues. Here the CDR3 DNA reads TGTGCCAGTAGTCCCCGGGACAGAAACATTCAGTACTTC. It specifies CASSPRDRNIQYF.

The V and J genes are TRBV4-1 and TRBJ2-5, with 7 bases identical to TRBD2. V trimming: 6 bases; J trimming: 4 bases; junction bases outside the gene matches: 14. The CDR3 runs 16 residues. Germline CDR1 reads MGHRA; CDR2 reads YSYEKL. CDR3 protein: CASSPQPGRVSETQYF. The CDR3 coding sequence is TGCGCCAGCAGTCCTCAACCGGGGAGGGTGTCAGAGACCCAGTACTTC.

The gene calls are TRBV18 and TRBJ2-1; D may be TRBD2 (6 bases). In germline, CDR1 is KGHSH, CDR2 LQKENI. V was clipped by 2 bases and J by 2 bases, with 13 bases between them. The CDR3 runs 16 residues. The DNA of the CDR3 is TGTGCCAGCTCACCAGGCGGGGCGGGGACCTACAATGAGCAGTTCTTC. Protein sequence: CASSPGGAGTYNEQFF. The full variable domain, in which reference TRBV18 and TRBJ2-1 provide the parts outside the CDR3, is NAGVMQNPRHLVRRRGQEARLRCSPMKGHSHVYWYRQLPEEGLKFMVYLQKENIIDESGMPKERFSAEFPKEGPSILRIQQVVRGDSAAYFCASSPGGAGTYNEQFFGPGTRLTVL.

Only one count was recorded for this clone. The gene calls are TRBV2 and TRBJ1-5; D is possibly TRBD1 (5 bases). CDR1 and CDR2 (germline): SNHLY, FYNNEI. The germline V and J ends were trimmed by 5 bases and 5 bases, with 10 bases remaining between them. The CDR3 loop spans 13 amino acids. The CDR3 reads CASSRGKYQPQHF. The CDR3 DNA reads TGTGCCAGCAGTCGGGGGAAGTATCAGCCCCAGCATTTT. Complete variable domain (other parts from reference TRBV2 and TRBJ1-5): EPEVTQTPSHQVTQMGQEVILRCVPISNHLYFYWYRQILGQKVEFLVSFYNNEISEKSEIFDDQFSVERPDGSNFTLKIRSTKLEDSAMYFCASSRGKYQPQHFGDGTRLSIL.

The rearrangement links TRBV7-2 to TRBJ2-2; D remains unclear. The CDR3 is made up of 13 amino acids. The V gene lost 5 bases and the J gene lost 6 bases, with 10 bases spanning the gap. From germline, CDR1 is SGHTA and CDR2 FQGNSA. The CDR3 here is CASSTRVPGELFF. CDR3 coding DNA: TGTGCCAGCAGCACCAGAGTACCCGGGGAGCTGTTTTTT. Full variable domain (missing parts from reference TRBV7-2 and TRBJ2-2): GAGVSQSPSNKVTEKGKDVELRCDPISGHTALYWYRQSLGQGLEFLIYFQGNSAPDKSGLPSDRFSAERTGGSVSTLTIQRTQQEDSAVYLCASSTRVPGELFFGEGSRLTVL.

The rearrangement joins TRBV30 to TRBJ1-1; TRBD1 matches at 10 bases. This CDR3 has 17 amino acids. J gave up 2 bases and V 0 bases, and 9 bases lay outside the gene matches. Germline loops: CDR1 GTSNPN, CDR2 SVGIG (reference sequence). The DNA for the CDR3 is TGTGCCTGGAGTGTACCATGGGACAGGGGATACAACACTGAAGCTTTCTTT. Translated, it gives CAWSVPWDRGYNTEAFF.

The V call is TRBV30, the J call TRBJ2-3; D not resolved. The CDR3 has 12 amino acids. Trimming removed 2 bases at V and 7 bases at J, with 10 bases between. Germline CDR1 reads GTSNPN; CDR2 reads SVGIG (reference sequence). Here the CDR3 DNA reads TGTGCCTGGAGTATGGGGAAAAATACGCAGTATTTT. Its protein product is CAWSMGKNTQYF.

The V and J genes are TRBV7-2 and TRBJ2-1, with TRBD2 matching 12 bases. The CDR3 spans 15 residues. CDR1 is SGHTA, CDR2 FQGNSA, per germline. Unmatched junction bases numbered 4, after V lost 2 bases and J lost 8 bases. CDR3 in amino acids: CASSLSSGGAHEQFF. In DNA form, the CDR3 reads TGTGCCAGCAGCTTATCTAGCGGGGGGGCCCATGAGCAGTTCTTC.

The CDR3 region has the DNA TGCGCCAGCAGCTCGGACACCAGAAGAGGAGATACGCAGTATTTT. It translates to CASSSDTRRGDTQYF. This chain uses TRBV5-1 with TRBJ2-3, with D perhaps matching TRBD1 (5 bases). From germline, CDR1 is SGHRS and CDR2 YFSETQ. The CDR3 runs to 15 residues. V lost 3 bases and J lost 5, with 16 bases in between.

The rearrangement links TRBV25-1 to TRBJ2-3; D gene ambiguous. The CDR3 spans 13 residues. Trimming pared 7 bases from V and 0 bases from J, leaving 8 bases between. From germline, CDR1 is MGHDK and CDR2 SYGVNS. The CDR3 DNA sequence: TGTGCCAGCACTGACCCTAGCACAGATACGCAGTATTTT. Translated, it gives CASTDPSTDTQYF.

This clone was counted a few times. The chain carries TRBV5-1 and TRBJ2-2; D possibly corresponds to TRBD2 (5 bases). The CDR3 has 16 residues. CDR1 and CDR2 from the germline V gene are SGHRS and YFSETQ. V dropped 3 bases and J dropped 3 bases, with 15 bases sitting between them. The CDR3 reads CASSSGRTDYTGELFF. The CDR3 coding sequence is TGCGCCAGCAGCTCGGGCAGGACGGACTACACCGGGGAGCTGTTTTTT.